This T cell receptor (beta chain) was found in a study of Ad26.COV2.S vaccination and SARS-CoV-2 variants. Clones were sequenced by immunoSEQ multiplex PCR, and TCRdb holds only the in-frame ones, with some missing. The table lists over 200,000 clones, over 75% of them singletons, with about 10% in the top ten. Study-level points and caveats: Vaccine and placebo recipients had comparable breadth of non-spike TCRs.

For this clone: Its matching antigen is unknown.

Treatment denoted: around 19 received Ad26.COV2.S at low or high dose, single or two shots; about 5 received placebo; per-sample allocation not given. At day 63 after the first vaccine or placebo injection, samples were drawn. The sample came from a Boston adult aged 18-55 years. Germline V lookup: CDR1 MGHDK, CDR2 SYGVNS. The CDR3 runs 14 residues. V lost 4 bases to trimming and J lost 6 bases; unmatched junction nucleotides: 7. This TCR was sampled from a person between 18 and 59 years old who received the Ad26.COV2.S COVID-19 vaccine or a placebo. This chain connects TRBV25-1 to TRBJ2-7; 9 bases fit TRBD1. The source material was peripheral blood, sampled in a trial of Ad26.COV2.S vaccine versus placebo. CDR3 protein: CASSGRQGVIEQYF. For the CDR3, the DNA is TGTGCCAGCAGTGGTAGACAGGGGGTGATCGAGCAGTACTTC.